The present entry profiles one T cell receptor (beta chain) with its context. Some clones are missing from TCRdb's copy, which holds only in-frame ones; the method was immunoSEQ multiplex PCR. The table includes about 250,000 clones, around 88% detected once. This entry is derived from a study of blood T cell repertoires in COVID-19. CDR1 SGHTA and CDR2 FQGNSA come from the germline V gene. V was trimmed by 5 bases and J by 4 bases, leaving 20 bases between them. This CDR3 has 16 amino acids. Sequencing input: peripheral blood. The rearrangement joins TRBV7-2 to TRBJ1-1; D unclear. The clonotype was recovered from a woman between 25 and 40 years old with COVID-19, enrolled during active disease. This CDR3 is CASSPGLGMGITEAFF. The CDR3, as DNA: TGTGCCAGCAGCCCGGGCCTCGGGATGGGGATCACTGAAGCTTTCTTT.